Below, 3 T cell receptor beta chains from the same sample are listed, as sequenced in a study of OX40 agonist ivuxolimab in advanced cancers. Libraries were made using the immunoSEQ multiplex PCR assay. Sourced from immuneACCESS, this table was stored by TCRdb with only in-frame sequences that have V and J called. A share of the clones is absent; for the studies checked, an unresolved V gene accounts for under half, and the remainder has no known explanation. This sample holds 90,000 to 100,000 clones; approximately 90% were observed only once. In total, the top ten clones hold around 0.85% of the sample. The material sequenced was CD4+ or CD8+ T cells sorted from blood, taken in a trial of the OX40 agonist ivuxolimab. These TCRs come from an adult with an advanced solid tumor such as melanoma, head and neck, liver or kidney cancer.

The chain joins TRBV27 to TRBJ1-6; D remains unclear. Trimming removed 5 bases at V and 5 bases at J, with 4 bases between. Germline loops: CDR1 MNHEY, CDR2 SMNVEV (reference sequence). This CDR3 has 12 amino acids. CDR3 residues: CASSKNNSPLHF. The CDR3 DNA is TGTGCCAGCAGTAAGAATAATTCACCCCTCCACTTT.

The chain uses TRBV9 and TRBJ2-3; 8 bases are shared with TRBD2. The ends lost 0 bases at V and 2 bases at J; junction bases unmatched: 2. The CDR3 runs 15 residues. CDR1 and CDR2 (germline): SGDLS, YYNGEE. CDR3 region: CASSVAGGTTDTQYF. The CDR3 bases are TGTGCCAGCAGCGTAGCGGGGGGGACCACAGATACGCAGTATTTT.

The sample holds a few counts of this clone. This chain joins TRBV30 and TRBJ2-1; D ambiguous. The V gene's germline CDR1 is GTSNPN and CDR2 SVGIG (reference sequence). There are 11 residues in the CDR3. V was trimmed by 0 bases and J by 9 bases, leaving 6 bases between them. CDR3 in DNA: TGTGCCTGGAGTGTAGTTGTTGAGCAGTTCTTC. The encoded protein is CAWSVVVEQFF.